The rows below give T cell receptor beta chains drawn from one sample of a study of radiotherapy plus CTLA-4 blockade in lung cancer. Assay: immunoSEQ multiplex PCR; the TCRdb copy retains only in-frame clones and omits some. Of about 54,000 clones in the sample, more than 60% were seen once. Sequenced material: peripheral blood, taken from a patient treated with radiotherapy plus ipilimumab. Receptor source: a human donor with non-small cell lung cancer who had a partial response to radiotherapy plus ipilimumab. Each CDR3 is given with its conserved first and last residue. The order of the fields is CDR3 length, clone size, D gene, V gene, J gene, CDR3 protein, CDR3 DNA. A D gene is named only where the DNA matches it firmly. Expanded clones get a size class; other rows say once, few or many, or leave the size out.

>14|NA|NA|TRBV7-2|TRBJ2-1
CASSLEAFAHEQFF
TGTGCCAGCAGCTTAGAAGCATTTGCTCATGAGCAGTTCTTC
>16|NA|TRBD1|TRBV5-1|TRBJ1-1
CASSPTGGMPNTEAFF
TGCGCCAGCAGCCCGACAGGGGGAATGCCAAACACTGAAGCTTTCTTT
>17|few|TRBD1|TRBV11-3|TRBJ2-6
CASSPGTGSSGANVLTF
TGTGCCAGCAGCCCCGGGACAGGGAGCTCTGGGGCCAACGTCCTGACTTTC
>13|NA|TRBD1|TRBV9|TRBJ1-2
CASSARMDRDYTF
TGTGCCAGCAGCGCCCGGATGGACAGGGACTACACCTTC
>16|NA|NA|TRBV14|TRBJ1-3
CASSQDFGDSGNTIYF
TGTGCCAGCAGCCAAGATTTTGGAGACTCTGGAAACACCATATATTTT
>13|NA|NA|TRBV28|TRBJ2-1
CASSAQGFNEQFF
TGTGCCAGCAGTGCACAGGGCTTCAATGAGCAGTTCTTC
>15|few|TRBD1|TRBV7-8|TRBJ2-1
CASSLGDRSYNEQFF
TGTGCCAGCAGCTTAGGGGACAGGTCCTACAATGAGCAGTTCTTC
>16|NA|TRBD2|TRBV9|TRBJ2-5
CASSVAPAGTQETQYF
TGTGCCAGCAGCGTAGCCCCAGCGGGGACTCAAGAGACCCAGTACTTC
>14|NA|NA|TRBV7-2|TRBJ2-3
CASSSVSQSDTQYF
TGTGCCAGCAGCTCAGTATCGCAGTCAGATACGCAGTATTTT
>15|once|TRBD1|TRBV27|TRBJ2-3
CASSLSGQGADTQYF
TGTGCCAGCAGTTTATCGGGACAGGGGGCAGATACGCAGTATTTT
>15|medium-sized|TRBD1|TRBV5-1|TRBJ2-7
CASRKGTGYSYEQYF
TGCGCCAGCAGAAAAGGGACAGGGTACTCCTACGAGCAGTACTTC
>13|NA|NA|TRBV14|TRBJ2-7
CASSHGNPYEQYF
TGTGCCAGCAGCCACGGGAACCCCTACGAGCAGTACTTC
>13|few|NA|TRBV10-3|TRBJ2-7
CATSDRGGVEQYF
TGTGCCACCTCAGACAGGGGAGGGGTCGAGCAGTACTTC
>14|NA|NA|TRBV10-3|TRBJ2-2
CATSPTDRTGELFF
TGTGCCACATCACCGACGGACAGAACCGGGGAGCTGTTTTTT
>12|NA|NA|TRBV4-1|TRBJ1-2
CASSQDIGGYTF
TGCGCCAGCAGCCAAGACATCGGGGGCTACACCTTC
>16|NA|TRBD1|TRBV6-1|TRBJ2-7
CASSEAGGQGIYEQYF
TGTGCCAGCAGTGAAGCGGGGGGACAGGGCATCTACGAGCAGTACTTC
>15|NA|TRBD1|TRBV7-3|TRBJ2-5
CASSITGTGGETQYF
TGTGCCAGCAGCATCACCGGGACAGGGGGAGAGACCCAGTACTTC
>17|NA|TRBD1|TRBV2|TRBJ1-2
CASSPDAGQGSVYGYTF
TGTGCCAGCAGCCCGGACGCCGGACAGGGGTCGGTTTATGGCTACACCTTC
>14|NA|TRBD1|TRBV6-5|TRBJ1-4
CASRTGTGGEKLFF
TGTGCCAGCAGAACCGGGACAGGGGGTGAAAAACTGTTTTTT
>11|NA|NA|TRBV20-1|TRBJ1-1
CTYSLSTEAFF
TGCACCTACAGCCTCTCCACTGAAGCTTTCTTT
>15|NA|TRBD1|TRBV6-6|TRBJ1-4
CASSTQGRINEKLFF
TGTGCCAGCAGTACACAGGGGAGGATTAATGAAAAACTGTTTTTT
>16|NA|NA|TRBV4-1|TRBJ1-2
CASSPSGTSSLYGYTF
TGCGCCAGCAGCCCCTCTGGAACTTCCTCACTATATGGCTACACCTTC
>15|NA|TRBD1|TRBV2|TRBJ1-4
CASSPTGVTNEKLFF
TGTGCCAGCAGTCCGACAGGGGTGACTAATGAAAAACTGTTTTTT
>16|NA|NA|TRBV6-5|TRBJ2-3
CASSSPGGGGLDTQYF
TGTGCCAGCAGTTCCCCCGGGGGAGGGGGGTTAGATACGCAGTATTTT
>14|few|NA|TRBV4-3|TRBJ2-5
CASSQEFRGETQYF
TGCGCCAGCAGCCAGGAATTCAGGGGCGAGACCCAGTACTTC
>16|NA|NA|TRBV9|TRBJ2-3
CASSAPSGEYTDTQYF
TGTGCCAGCAGCGCCCCGTCGGGGGAATACACAGATACGCAGTATTTT
>14|NA|NA|TRBV27|TRBJ2-3
CASSLLQGTDTQYF
TGTGCCAGCAGTTTATTGCAGGGCACAGATACGCAGTATTTT
>14|NA|NA|TRBV19|TRBJ2-7
CASKRQESSYEQYF
TGTGCCAGTAAACGACAGGAAAGCTCCTACGAGCAGTACTTC
>18|NA|NA|TRBV21-1|TRBJ2-3
CASSKIGGRSVGTDTQYF
TGTGCCAGCAGCAAAATAGGAGGCCGGTCTGTGGGCACAGATACGCAGTATTTT
>15|medium-sized|TRBD1|TRBV19|TRBJ1-1
CASSMAGTGGTEAFF
TGTGCCAGTAGTATGGCCGGGACAGGGGGAACTGAAGCTTTCTTT
>15|NA|NA|TRBV9|TRBJ2-2
CASSPAGRNAGELFF
TGTGCCAGCAGCCCCGCCGGGAGAAATGCCGGGGAGCTGTTTTTT
>12|NA|TRBD1|TRBV6-6|TRBJ2-4
CASSDRGNIQYF
TGTGCCAGCAGTGACAGGGGAAACATTCAGTACTTC
>15|NA|TRBD1|TRBV11-2|TRBJ2-4
CASSLGDRAKNIQYF
TGTGCCAGCAGCTTAGGGGACAGAGCCAAAAACATTCAGTACTTC
>13|NA|TRBD1|TRBV11-1|TRBJ1-1
CASTGTGNAEAFF
TGTGCCAGCACGGGGACAGGGAACGCTGAAGCTTTCTTT
>15|NA|TRBD1|TRBV19|TRBJ2-2
CASRARQGRGGELFF
TGTGCCAGTAGAGCGAGACAGGGAAGGGGCGGGGAGCTGTTTTTT
>12|NA|TRBD1|TRBV5-1|TRBJ2-7
CASSPGGYEQYF
TGCGCCAGCAGCCCAGGGGGCTACGAGCAGTACTTC
>15|NA|TRBD1|TRBV19|TRBJ2-1
CASSASGTGRNEQFF
TGTGCCAGTAGTGCCTCCGGGACAGGGAGGAATGAGCAGTTCTTC
>15|NA|NA|TRBV6-1|TRBJ1-4
CASRVDGSTNEKLFF
TGTGCCAGCAGAGTTGACGGGTCAACTAATGAAAAACTGTTTTTT
>17|once|TRBD1|TRBV27|TRBJ2-7
CASSLAPPGQGFVEQYF
TGTGCCAGCAGTTTGGCCCCCCCGGGACAGGGGTTTGTCGAGCAGTACTTC
>15|NA|TRBD1|TRBV19|TRBJ1-5
CASSNTGVDGQPQHF
TGTGCCAGTAGTAACACAGGGGTAGACGGTCAGCCCCAGCATTTT
>14|NA|NA|TRBV7-9|TRBJ2-3
CASSPTLQRDTQYF
TGTGCCAGCAGCCCAACACTACAACGGGATACGCAGTATTTT
>13|NA|NA|TRBV6-1|TRBJ2-5
CASSEVRGETQYF
TGTGCCAGCAGTGAAGTTCGCGGGGAGACCCAGTACTTC
>16|NA|NA|TRBV4-2|TRBJ2-7
CASSQTRDAGANSYAF
TGTGCCAGCAGCCAGACCCGGGACGCGGGGGCAAACTCCTACGCATTC
>15|NA|TRBD2|TRBV2|TRBJ2-1
CASSELVGGGNEQFF
TGTGCCAGCAGTGAATTAGTGGGGGGGGGTAATGAGCAGTTCTTC
>15|NA|TRBD1|TRBV9|TRBJ2-7
CASSESGTGSYEQYF
TGTGCCAGCAGCGAGTCCGGGACAGGGTCCTACGAGCAGTACTTC
>16|NA|TRBD1|TRBV19|TRBJ2-7
CASSIRGQGNAYEQYF
TGTGCCAGTAGTATACGGGGACAGGGGAACGCCTACGAGCAGTACTTC
>15|once|NA|TRBV29-1|TRBJ1-2
CSVEEVGQGDYGYTF
TGCAGCGTTGAAGAAGTTGGGCAGGGCGACTATGGCTACACCTTC
>14|NA|TRBD1|TRBV11-2|TRBJ1-6
CASSRGTGASPLHF
TGTGCCAGCAGCAGGGGGACAGGGGCTTCACCCCTCCACTTT
>12|NA|NA|TRBV10-2|TRBJ2-1
CASSEIDREQFF
TGCGCCAGCAGTGAAATCGACAGGGAGCAGTTCTTC
>13|NA|NA|TRBV6-1|TRBJ1-3
CASNSRSGNTIYF
TGTGCCAGCAATTCCCGCTCTGGAAACACCATATATTTT
>17|NA|TRBD2|TRBV2|TRBJ2-1
CASSEARTSGGAHEQFF
TGTGCCAGCAGTGAAGCGCGGACTAGCGGGGGGGCCCATGAGCAGTTCTTC
>13|NA|NA|TRBV27|TRBJ1-4
CASSLQGGEKLFF
TGTGCCAGCAGTTTACAGGGTGGAGAAAAACTGTTTTTT
>18|NA|TRBD1|TRBV14|TRBJ2-1
CASSHPSGWTGGRNEQFF
TGTGCCAGCAGCCACCCCTCGGGGTGGACAGGGGGCAGGAATGAGCAGTTCTTC